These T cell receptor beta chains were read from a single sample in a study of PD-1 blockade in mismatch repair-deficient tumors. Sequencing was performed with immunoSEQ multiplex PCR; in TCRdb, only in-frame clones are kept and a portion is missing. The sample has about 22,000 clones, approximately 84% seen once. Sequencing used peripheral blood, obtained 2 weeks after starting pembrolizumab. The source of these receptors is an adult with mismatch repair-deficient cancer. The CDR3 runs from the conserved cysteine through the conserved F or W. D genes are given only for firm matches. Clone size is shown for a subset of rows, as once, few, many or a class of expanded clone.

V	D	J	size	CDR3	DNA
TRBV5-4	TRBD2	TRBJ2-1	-	CASSRVSGGSYNEQFF	TGTGCCAGCAGCCGGGTTAGCGGGGGGTCCTACAATGAGCAGTTCTTC
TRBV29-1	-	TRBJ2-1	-	CSVIPAGVAEQFF	TGCAGCGTTATTCCGGCAGGGGTCGCGGAGCAGTTCTTC
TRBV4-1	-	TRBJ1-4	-	CASSHAGGSNEKLFF	TGCGCCAGCAGCCACGCGGGAGGGAGTAATGAAAAACTGTTTTTT
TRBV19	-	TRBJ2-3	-	CASSIRHLGTLSTDTQYF	TGTGCCAGTAGTATTCGGCATCTGGGGACCCTAAGCACAGATACGCAGTATTTT
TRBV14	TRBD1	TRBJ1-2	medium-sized	CASSQADRGPYGYTF	TGTGCCAGCAGCCAGGCGGACAGGGGGCCCTATGGCTACACCTTC
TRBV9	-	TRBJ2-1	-	CASSVEGGDYSSYNEQFF	TGTGCCAGCAGCGTAGAGGGGGGGGACTACAGCTCCTACAATGAGCAGTTCTTC
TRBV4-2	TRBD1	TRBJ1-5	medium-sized	CASSQFAQGDQPQHF	TGTGCCAGCAGCCAATTTGCACAGGGGGATCAGCCCCAGCATTTT
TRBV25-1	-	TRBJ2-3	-	CASSALTGLLSHTDTQYF	TGTGCCAGCAGTGCCTTGACGGGCTTACTCTCCCACACAGATACGCAGTATTTT
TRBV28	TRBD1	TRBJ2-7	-	CASTPTGGLGLARSYEQYF	TGTGCCAGCACTCCGACAGGGGGCTTAGGACTAGCCCGCTCCTACGAGCAGTACTTC
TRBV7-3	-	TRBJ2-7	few	CASSPSPSSYEQYF	TGTGCCAGCAGCCCAAGCCCCAGCTCCTACGAGCAGTACTTC
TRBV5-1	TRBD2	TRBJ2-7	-	CASETSDYEQYF	TGCGCCAGCGAAACTAGCGACTACGAGCAGTACTTC
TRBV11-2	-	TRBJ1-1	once	CASSRSAEAFF	TGTGCCAGCAGCCGATCCGCTGAAGCTTTCTTT
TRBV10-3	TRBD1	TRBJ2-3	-	CAISSDRVNTQYF	TGTGCCATCAGTTCGGACAGGGTTAATACGCAGTATTTT
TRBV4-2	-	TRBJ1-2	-	CASSPPDRNYGYTF	TGTGCCAGCAGCCCCCCCGACAGGAACTATGGCTACACCTTC
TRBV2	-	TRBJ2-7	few	CASRVTRGGYEQYF	TGTGCCAGCAGGGTCACCAGGGGTGGCTACGAGCAGTACTTC
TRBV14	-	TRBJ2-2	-	CASSQDGGYGELFF	TGTGCCAGCAGCCAAGACGGCGGGTACGGGGAGCTGTTTTTT
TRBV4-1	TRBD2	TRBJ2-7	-	CASSHPSGRDEQYF	TGCGCCAGCAGCCACCCTAGCGGGAGGGACGAGCAGTACTTC
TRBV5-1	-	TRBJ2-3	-	CASSSGDKADTQYF	TGCGCCAGCAGCTCTGGAGATAAGGCAGATACGCAGTATTTT